The clone carrying this T cell receptor (beta chain) has just a few counts. Antigen specificity is unknown. Unique molecular identifiers featured in how the TCRbeta library was prepared. TCRdb redid the calling of the PCR reads with MiXCR, one entry per CDR3 protein. The sample has some 78,000 distinct CDR3 sequences, 11% to 15% seen once. This sample is drawn from a study of T-cell reconstitution after alpha-beta-depleted transplantation in children. Study conclusions and caveats: At around two months after transplant, the alpha-beta T cells were reportedly derived from several hundred expanded clones that came from non-depleted graft cells. Newly generated T cells supplied most T-cell counts and diversity one year post-transplant.

The specimen was PBMCs, mostly from graft donor cells, collected 180 days after TCRalphabeta/CD19-depleted stem cell transplant. The receptor was derived from a male patient between 2 and 9 years old who had a stem cell transplant for acute lymphoblastic leukemia, so the T cells may come from the graft donor.

DNA for the CDR3: TGTGCCAGCAGCCATCCAACCGGGGAGCTGTTTTTT. Amino acids: CASSHPTGELFF. This chain uses TRBV14 with TRBJ2-2, with D uncertain. The CDR3 length is 12 residues. Germline assignment: CDR1 SGHDN and CDR2 FVKESK. Deletions cut 3 bases from V and 5 bases from J, with 4 bases between.